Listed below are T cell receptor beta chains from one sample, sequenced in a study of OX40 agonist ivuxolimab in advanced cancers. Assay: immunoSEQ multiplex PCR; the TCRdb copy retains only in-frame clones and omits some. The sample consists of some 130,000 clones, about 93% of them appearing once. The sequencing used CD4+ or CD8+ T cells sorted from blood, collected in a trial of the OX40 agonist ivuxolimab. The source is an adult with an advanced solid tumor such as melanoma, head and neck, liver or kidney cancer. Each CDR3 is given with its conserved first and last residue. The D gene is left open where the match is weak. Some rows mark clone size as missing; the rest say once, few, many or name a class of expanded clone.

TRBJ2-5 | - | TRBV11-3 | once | CASSFGAAETQYF | TGTGCCAGCAGCTTTGGGGCGGCAGAGACCCAGTACTTC
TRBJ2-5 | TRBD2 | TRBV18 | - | CASSPLVGSGEKETQYF | TGTGCCAGCTCACCCCTGGTGGGTAGCGGGGAGAAGGAGACCCAGTACTTC
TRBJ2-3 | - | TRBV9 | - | CASSAGLLTDTQYF | TGTGCCAGCAGCGCCGGACTTCTCACAGATACGCAGTATTTT
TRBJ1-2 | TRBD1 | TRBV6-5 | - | CASSREVGQGYGYTF | TGTGCCAGCAGTAGAGAAGTCGGACAGGGCTATGGCTACACCTTC
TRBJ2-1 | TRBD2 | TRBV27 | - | CASSPPLTSGRAGNEQFF | TGTGCCAGCAGCCCCCCTCTGACTAGCGGGAGGGCGGGCAATGAGCAGTTCTTC
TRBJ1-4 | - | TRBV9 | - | CASSPHHDGTNEKLFF | TGTGCCAGCAGCCCTCACCACGACGGAACTAATGAAAAACTGTTTTTT
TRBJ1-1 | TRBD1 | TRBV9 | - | CASSDIQGAAEAFF | TGTGCCAGCAGCGATATACAGGGGGCCGCTGAAGCTTTCTTT
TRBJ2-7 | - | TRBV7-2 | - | CASSMGPSSYEQYF | TGTGCCAGCAGCATGGGGCCGAGCTCCTACGAGCAGTACTTC
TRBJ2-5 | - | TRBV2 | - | CASSDRAVRETQYF | TGTGCCAGCAGTGACAGGGCTGTCCGAGAGACCCAGTACTTC
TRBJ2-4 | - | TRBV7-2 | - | CASSLDRNSANIQYF | TGTGCCAGCAGCTTAGATAGGAATAGCGCAAACATTCAGTACTTC
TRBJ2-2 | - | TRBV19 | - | CASAPWGGAAGELFF | TGTGCCTCGGCCCCCTGGGGGGGGGCGGCCGGGGAGCTGTTTTTT
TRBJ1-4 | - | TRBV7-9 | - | CASTRRGGDEKLFF | TGTGCCAGCACCCGAAGGGGGGGAGATGAAAAACTGTTTTTT
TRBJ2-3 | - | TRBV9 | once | CASSLWAGTPEDTQYF | TGTGCCAGCAGCCTTTGGGCCGGGACTCCCGAGGATACGCAGTATTTT
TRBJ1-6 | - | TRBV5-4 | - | CASSLGPQGITSPLHF | TGTGCCAGCAGCTTGGGGCCCCAGGGGATAACTTCACCCCTCCACTTT
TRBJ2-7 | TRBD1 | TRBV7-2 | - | CASSLVPRAGGLINEQYF | TGTGCCAGCAGCTTAGTCCCCCGGGCAGGGGGCCTTATTAACGAGCAGTACTTC
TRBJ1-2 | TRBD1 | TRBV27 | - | CASRGTGGYGYTF | TGTGCCAGCAGGGGGACAGGGGGCTATGGCTACACCTTC
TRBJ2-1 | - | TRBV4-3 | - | CASSQDLRNEQFF | TGCGCCAGCAGCCAAGATCTTAGAAATGAGCAGTTCTTC
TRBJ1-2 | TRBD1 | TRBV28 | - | CASRGQVYGYTF | TGTGCCAGCAGGGGACAGGTTTATGGCTACACCTTC
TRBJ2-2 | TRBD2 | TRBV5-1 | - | CASSLDLAGTGELFF | TGCGCCAGCAGCTTGGATCTAGCGGGCACCGGGGAGCTGTTTTTT
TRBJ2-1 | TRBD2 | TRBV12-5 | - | CASGGSGLVDNEQFF | TGTGCTAGTGGCGGATCGGGACTAGTGGACAATGAGCAGTTCTTC
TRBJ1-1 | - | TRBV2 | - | CASSATLRDTEAFF | TGTGCCAGCAGTGCAACCTTGAGGGACACTGAAGCTTTCTTT
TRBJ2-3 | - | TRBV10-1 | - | CASRQDSTDTQYF | TGCGCCAGCAGGCAGGACAGCACAGATACGCAGTATTTT
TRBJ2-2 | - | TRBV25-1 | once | CASSEWVAGELFF | TGTGCCAGCAGTGAATGGGTGGCCGGGGAGCTGTTTTTT
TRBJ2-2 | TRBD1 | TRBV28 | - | CASSSGQGNTGELFF | TGTGCCAGCAGTTCGGGACAGGGGAACACCGGGGAGCTGTTTTTT